The T cell receptor (beta chain) described here comes from a study of CD4 and CD8 cells across lung adenocarcinoma regions. Via MiXCR, TCRdb re-called the PCR reads, giving one row per CDR3 protein. The sample lists about 19,000 distinct CDR3 sequences; roughly half were seen once. In regard to this clonotype: One junction end disagrees with the germline gene, perhaps due to a read error.

The CDR3 has 15 residues. Germline V CDR1 and CDR2: MNHNS, SASEGT. Sequencing input: CD8+ T cells from the center of a lung tumor. This sequence joins TRBV6-1 and TRBJ2-2; 12 bases are a match to TRBD2. The TCR sequence derives from a female donor with lung adenocarcinoma. The CD4 and CD8 labels of this study may be unreliable. CDR3 DNA: TGTGCCAGCAGCGGACTAGCGGGAAGCACCGGTGCGCTGTATTTT. The encoded protein is CASSGLAGSTGALYF.